A selection of T cell receptor beta chains follows, all from one sample in a study of blood T cell repertoires in COVID-19. Sequencing was performed with immunoSEQ multiplex PCR; in TCRdb, only in-frame clones are kept and a portion is missing. This repertoire shows around 250,000 clones, approximately 85% found once; its top ten account for under 7%. Sequenced material: PBMCs or T cells enriched from blood (not recorded which). All receptors come from a woman between 50 and 59 years old who had been exposed to COVID-19. Each CDR3 is given with its conserved first and last residue. Each record gives: clone size, V gene, D gene, J gene, CDR3 DNA, CDR3 protein. D genes are given only for firm matches. Some rows mark clone size as missing; the rest say once, few, many or name a class of expanded clone.

clone size: once; V gene: TRBV5-4; D gene: NA; J gene: TRBJ2-2; CDR3 DNA: TGTGCCAGCAGCTTGGACCAGGGGAACACCGGGGAGCTGTTTTTT; CDR3 protein: CASSLDQGNTGELFF
clone size: NA; V gene: TRBV18; D gene: TRBD1; J gene: TRBJ1-2; CDR3 DNA: TGTGCCAGCTCACCCGGGACAGGGAACTATGGCTACACCTTC; CDR3 protein: CASSPGTGNYGYTF
clone size: once; V gene: TRBV25-1; D gene: NA; J gene: TRBJ1-3; CDR3 DNA: TGTGCCAGCAGTGATTCCCGCGTAGCTGGAAACACCATATATTTT; CDR3 protein: CASSDSRVAGNTIYF
clone size: NA; V gene: TRBV19; D gene: NA; J gene: TRBJ2-3; CDR3 DNA: TGTGCCAGTAGTCTCAACTTAGAGCCGGATACGCAGTATTTT; CDR3 protein: CASSLNLEPDTQYF
clone size: NA; V gene: TRBV5-1; D gene: TRBD2; J gene: TRBJ2-2; CDR3 DNA: TGCGCCAGCAGCTCCCCAGCGGGGACCGGGGAGCTGTTTTTT; CDR3 protein: CASSSPAGTGELFF
clone size: NA; V gene: TRBV7-2; D gene: TRBD2; J gene: TRBJ2-3; CDR3 DNA: TGTGCCAGCAGCTTCGGGGGGTCGCAGTATTTT; CDR3 protein: CASSFGGSQYF
clone size: NA; V gene: TRBV28; D gene: NA; J gene: TRBJ1-2; CDR3 DNA: TGTGCCAGCAGTCCGACAGAGCACTATGGCTACACCTTC; CDR3 protein: CASSPTEHYGYTF
clone size: NA; V gene: TRBV28; D gene: NA; J gene: TRBJ2-7; CDR3 DNA: TGTGCCAGCAGTTTGGGCGCTTACGAGCAGTACTTC; CDR3 protein: CASSLGAYEQYF
clone size: NA; V gene: TRBV11-2; D gene: NA; J gene: TRBJ1-2; CDR3 DNA: TGTGCCAGCAGCTCTTCCTCCCGGGACACCCCTCGCTATGGCTACACCTTC; CDR3 protein: CASSSSSRDTPRYGYTF
clone size: once; V gene: TRBV6-5; D gene: NA; J gene: TRBJ1-1; CDR3 DNA: TGTGCCAGCAGTCCTGGCAGGGTGGCGGAAGCTTTCTTT; CDR3 protein: CASSPGRVAEAFF
clone size: NA; V gene: TRBV7-2; D gene: NA; J gene: TRBJ1-3; CDR3 DNA: TGTGCCAGCAGCCCAACAGGGTTTGGAAACACCATATATTTT; CDR3 protein: CASSPTGFGNTIYF
clone size: NA; V gene: TRBV3-1/TRBV3-2; D gene: NA; J gene: TRBJ1-2; CDR3 DNA: TGTGCCAGCAGCCTCGGGAATGGCTACACCTTC; CDR3 protein: CASSLGNGYTF
clone size: NA; V gene: TRBV29-1; D gene: TRBD1; J gene: TRBJ1-1; CDR3 DNA: TGCAGCGTGACAGGGGGCGGTGGTGAAGCTTTCTTT; CDR3 protein: CSVTGGGGEAFF
clone size: once; V gene: TRBV6-5; D gene: TRBD1; J gene: TRBJ2-5; CDR3 DNA: TGTGCCAGCAGTTACTCGGGACAGCCAGACGAGAGGACCCAGTACTTC; CDR3 protein: CASSYSGQPDERTQYF
clone size: NA; V gene: TRBV5-5; D gene: TRBD1; J gene: TRBJ1-1; CDR3 DNA: TGTGCCAGCAGCTTAAGGTCGGGCAGGGGGACGAACACTGAAGCTTTCTTT; CDR3 protein: CASSLRSGRGTNTEAFF
clone size: NA; V gene: TRBV30; D gene: TRBD1; J gene: TRBJ2-5; CDR3 DNA: TGTGCCTGGACGGGACAGAACCAAGAGACCCAGTACTTC; CDR3 protein: CAWTGQNQETQYF
clone size: NA; V gene: TRBV6-2/TRBV6-3; D gene: TRBD2; J gene: TRBJ2-7; CDR3 DNA: TGTGCCAGCAGTCCCTTACTAGCGGGGTTCCTCCCGGGCTCCTACGAGCAGTACTTC; CDR3 protein: CASSPLLAGFLPGSYEQYF
clone size: NA; V gene: TRBV6-5; D gene: NA; J gene: TRBJ2-1; CDR3 DNA: TGTGCCAGCAGCCCGGTTAGCCGCAATGAGCAGTTCTTC; CDR3 protein: CASSPVSRNEQFF
clone size: NA; V gene: TRBV7-9; D gene: TRBD2; J gene: TRBJ2-3; CDR3 DNA: TGTGCCAGCAGCCCCCGGGGGGGAGGAACAGATACGCAGTATTTT; CDR3 protein: CASSPRGGGTDTQYF
clone size: NA; V gene: TRBV19; D gene: NA; J gene: TRBJ2-2; CDR3 DNA: TGTGCCAGTACCCCAATAGACAGGCTCCGGTCAAACACCGGGGAGCTGTTTTTT; CDR3 protein: CASTPIDRLRSNTGELFF
clone size: NA; V gene: TRBV9; D gene: NA; J gene: TRBJ1-2; CDR3 DNA: TGTGCCAGCAGCGTAGGGACAGACTATGGCTACACCTTC; CDR3 protein: CASSVGTDYGYTF
clone size: once; V gene: TRBV27; D gene: NA; J gene: TRBJ2-3; CDR3 DNA: TGTGCCAGCAGTTGGACAGAGACAGATACGCAGTATTTT; CDR3 protein: CASSWTETDTQYF
clone size: NA; V gene: TRBV6-5; D gene: TRBD1; J gene: TRBJ2-1; CDR3 DNA: TGTGCCAGCAGTTCTTTCCGGGACAGGGGGGCGGTGGAGCAGTTCTTC; CDR3 protein: CASSSFRDRGAVEQFF
clone size: few; V gene: TRBV19; D gene: TRBD2; J gene: TRBJ2-7; CDR3 DNA: TGTGCCAGTAGGGAACGGGGGGGCTACGAGCAGTACTTC; CDR3 protein: CASRERGGYEQYF
clone size: few; V gene: TRBV12-5; D gene: TRBD1; J gene: TRBJ2-5; CDR3 DNA: TGTGCTAGTGGTTTGCAGGGGGTTGGCCAGTACTTC; CDR3 protein: CASGLQGVGQYF
clone size: NA; V gene: TRBV28; D gene: NA; J gene: TRBJ1-6; CDR3 DNA: TGTGCCAGCAGTTCCCTATCCCCGACAGGTTCACCCCTCCACTTT; CDR3 protein: CASSSLSPTGSPLHF
clone size: once; V gene: TRBV11-2; D gene: NA; J gene: TRBJ1-2; CDR3 DNA: TGTGCCAGCAGCTATATGACAGTTTCCTATGGCTACACCTTC; CDR3 protein: CASSYMTVSYGYTF
clone size: NA; V gene: TRBV10-2; D gene: TRBD2; J gene: TRBJ2-5; CDR3 DNA: TGCGCCAGCAGTGAGCCTAGCGGGGGGCCGGGGGAGACCCAGTACTTC; CDR3 protein: CASSEPSGGPGETQYF
clone size: once; V gene: TRBV4-3; D gene: TRBD2; J gene: TRBJ2-2; CDR3 DNA: TGCGCCAGCAGCCAAGGACTAGCCCTCACCGGGGAGCTGTTTTTT; CDR3 protein: CASSQGLALTGELFF
clone size: NA; V gene: TRBV7-8; D gene: NA; J gene: TRBJ2-7; CDR3 DNA: TGTGCCAGCAGCTTACCAAACTCCTACGAGCAGTACTTC; CDR3 protein: CASSLPNSYEQYF
clone size: NA; V gene: TRBV4-3; D gene: NA; J gene: TRBJ1-1; CDR3 DNA: TGCGCCAGCAGCCAAGGGCGGGCAGTGAACACTGAAGCTTTCTTT; CDR3 protein: CASSQGRAVNTEAFF
clone size: NA; V gene: TRBV24-1; D gene: NA; J gene: TRBJ1-1; CDR3 DNA: TGTGCCACCCCCAGGGGCGCAAGGACTGAAGCTTTCTTT; CDR3 protein: CATPRGARTEAFF
clone size: NA; V gene: TRBV19; D gene: TRBD1; J gene: TRBJ1-1; CDR3 DNA: TGTGCCAGTAGCAGGGGGAATACAGGGATCACTGAAGCTTTCTTT; CDR3 protein: CASSRGNTGITEAFF
clone size: NA; V gene: TRBV5-1; D gene: NA; J gene: TRBJ1-1; CDR3 DNA: TGCGCCAGCAGCTTGGACACAGGGTCCACTGAAGCTTTCTTT; CDR3 protein: CASSLDTGSTEAFF
clone size: NA; V gene: TRBV5-1; D gene: NA; J gene: TRBJ2-7; CDR3 DNA: TGCGCCAGCAGCGATCCAGGGGAGCAGTACTTC; CDR3 protein: CASSDPGEQYF
clone size: NA; V gene: TRBV29-1; D gene: NA; J gene: TRBJ1-2; CDR3 DNA: TGCAGCGCCACGAGGGCTAACTATGGCTACACCTTC; CDR3 protein: CSATRANYGYTF
clone size: NA; V gene: TRBV5-1; D gene: TRBD2; J gene: TRBJ2-1; CDR3 DNA: TGCGCCAGCAGCGCCTTAGCGGGGGCCGACAATGAGCAGTTCTTC; CDR3 protein: CASSALAGADNEQFF
clone size: NA; V gene: TRBV5-4; D gene: TRBD1; J gene: TRBJ2-2; CDR3 DNA: TGTGCCAGCACCAACCTACAGGGGTTGGGTACCGGGGAGCTGTTTTTT; CDR3 protein: CASTNLQGLGTGELFF
clone size: once; V gene: TRBV7-8; D gene: NA; J gene: TRBJ1-2; CDR3 DNA: TGTGCCAGCAGTCCGGAGACAGCCTATGGCTACACCTTC; CDR3 protein: CASSPETAYGYTF
clone size: NA; V gene: TRBV21-1; D gene: NA; J gene: TRBJ2-7; CDR3 DNA: TGTGCCAGCAGCAAAGGACTGGCGGGGGGGCCGCCCTACGAGCAGTACTTC; CDR3 protein: CASSKGLAGGPPYEQYF
clone size: NA; V gene: TRBV2; D gene: NA; J gene: TRBJ2-7; CDR3 DNA: TGTGCCACGGCCCGGACAGAGTACGAGCAGTACTTC; CDR3 protein: CATARTEYEQYF
clone size: once; V gene: TRBV14; D gene: NA; J gene: TRBJ1-2; CDR3 DNA: TGTGCCAGCAGCCAAGTCAGGGGCCGTGGCTACACCTTC; CDR3 protein: CASSQVRGRGYTF
clone size: NA; V gene: TRBV10-3; D gene: NA; J gene: TRBJ2-7; CDR3 DNA: TGTGCCATCAGTGAAACAGGGAATGGTGGCGAGCAGTACTTC; CDR3 protein: CAISETGNGGEQYF
clone size: NA; V gene: TRBV29-1; D gene: NA; J gene: TRBJ2-6; CDR3 DNA: TGCAGCGTTCCACACAGGGCCGGGGCCAACGTCCTGACTTTC; CDR3 protein: CSVPHRAGANVLTF
clone size: NA; V gene: TRBV27; D gene: NA; J gene: TRBJ1-2; CDR3 DNA: TGTGCCAGCAGTCGGTACTCTAACTATGGCTACACCTTC; CDR3 protein: CASSRYSNYGYTF
clone size: NA; V gene: TRBV3-1/TRBV3-2; D gene: TRBD2; J gene: TRBJ2-5; CDR3 DNA: TGTGCCAGCAGGGCTAGCGGGGGGGCCGGGGAGACCCAGTACTTC; CDR3 protein: CASRASGGAGETQYF
clone size: NA; V gene: TRBV15; D gene: NA; J gene: TRBJ1-1; CDR3 DNA: TGTGCCACCAGCTTCGGGGGGGAAACTGAAGCTTTCTTT; CDR3 protein: CATSFGGETEAFF
clone size: NA; V gene: TRBV5-1; D gene: TRBD2; J gene: TRBJ2-2; CDR3 DNA: TGCGCCAGCAGCTTGGCGCGGGGGGACACCGGGGAGCTGTTTTTT; CDR3 protein: CASSLARGDTGELFF
clone size: once; V gene: TRBV19; D gene: TRBD1; J gene: TRBJ1-5; CDR3 DNA: TGTGCCAGTAGTGTGGGACAGGGGGCTGGTCAGCCCCAGCATTTT; CDR3 protein: CASSVGQGAGQPQHF
clone size: few; V gene: TRBV6-1; D gene: TRBD1; J gene: TRBJ1-2; CDR3 DNA: TGTGCCAGCAGTGAACCTGGGACAGGGGGCGGGGGCTACACCTTC; CDR3 protein: CASSEPGTGGGGYTF
clone size: NA; V gene: TRBV3-1/TRBV3-2; D gene: TRBD1; J gene: TRBJ1-5; CDR3 DNA: TGTGCCAGCAGCCAAGGGACAGGGACCAAAAATCAGCCCCAGCATTTT; CDR3 protein: CASSQGTGTKNQPQHF
clone size: NA; V gene: TRBV5-1; D gene: TRBD1; J gene: TRBJ1-6; CDR3 DNA: TGCGCCAGCAGCTCGGGACAGTATAATTCACCCCTCCACTTT; CDR3 protein: CASSSGQYNSPLHF
clone size: NA; V gene: TRBV7-8; D gene: TRBD1; J gene: TRBJ2-5; CDR3 DNA: TGTGCCAGCAGCATTAGGGGGCGAGGAGAGACCCAGTACTTC; CDR3 protein: CASSIRGRGETQYF